This T cell receptor beta chain was documented in a study of T cells in Graves' hyperthyroidism and ophthalmopathy. This clonotype was recorded many times. What it binds is unknown. General study points: Median prediction lead before ophthalmopathy onset was 6.5 to 7 months with the model.

TCR beta CDR3 regions were amplified from RNA. HTBI primers were the set used in a first-round RT-PCR of the TCR CDR3. TCRdb called the multiplex PCR reads again in MiXCR, with one record for every CDR3 protein. The sample has around 440,000 distinct CDR3 sequences; around 14% are singletons. The CDR3 is 14 amino acids. CDR1 is SQVTM, CDR2 ANQGSEA, per germline. Trimming took off 7 bases at V and 4 bases at J, with 19 bases between the two ends. The genes are TRBV29-1 and TRBJ1-1; TRBD1 might be the D (5 bases). Source material: blood. The receptor comes from a woman in her late teens or twenties with Graves' hyperthyroidism. The CDR3 DNA sequence: TGCAGCGCCCGGTCCGGGGCCAAGGGCACTGAAGCTTTCTTT. Amino acid sequence: CSARSGAKGTEAFF.